This paragraph covers one T cell receptor (beta chain) sequence. Its specificity is unknown. The data stem from a study of shared clonotypes between healthy human individuals. The wider study: Every donor yielded three CD4 naive, three CD4 memory, two CD8 naive and one CD8 memory plate.

Naivety among CD8 cells was defined by CD45RO negativity and positive CCR7 selection, thereby excluding terminally differentiated effector memory CD45RA+ cells. The healthy adult donors were HIV-negative and reported no recent acute infections or vaccinations. Per the germline V gene, CDR1 is MNHEY and CDR2 is SMNVEV (reference sequence). The CDR3 is made up of 14 amino acids. V dropped 6 bases and J dropped 2 bases, with 12 bases sitting between them. Study findings and constraints: Shared clonotypes across all four donors exceeded non-shared ones in generation probability.

DNA at 150 to 200 ng, tens of thousands of T cell genomes, went into sorted-subset replicate PCRs. Data came from immunoSEQ multiplex PCR; TCRdb stores just in-frame clones and leaves some out. The data hold 550,000 to 750,000 clones, with around 92% observed a single time. Sequencing was carried out using naive CD8+ T cells sorted from blood. The sequence came from a young man in good health. This chain connects TRBV27 to TRBJ2-3; no clear D gene. The chain's CDR3 is CASSKYAATDTQYF. The CDR3 nucleotides read TGTGCCAGCAGCAAATACGCTGCCACAGATACGCAGTATTTT.